The 7 T cell receptor beta chains below all came from one sample that was sequenced in a study of blood T cells in healthy people across ages. For the second PCR, which ran for roughly 7 to 11 cycles, a sample-barcoded 5' primer and a J-beta primer mix were used. TCRdb analysed the 5' RACE reads with MiXCR anew, one entry per CDR3 protein. The table lists 700,000 to 850,000 distinct CDR3 sequences, about 55% of them singletons. Input material: blood. Receptors were obtained from a man older than 75 in good health.

The chain carries TRBV7-2 and TRBJ1-2; D ambiguous. V gave up 5 bases and J gave up 8 bases, with 15 bases separating them. CDR1 is SGHTA, CDR2 FQGNSA, per germline. The CDR3 runs 13 residues. In DNA, the CDR3 is TGTGCCAGCAGCCGGGAGCAGATCGGGGGCTACACCTTC. This gives the protein CASSREQIGGYTF.

The chain uses TRBV2 and TRBJ2-1, with TRBD2 matching 8 bases. Looked up from germline, CDR1 is SNHLY and CDR2 is FYNNEI. CDR3 length: 15 residues. V gave up 7 bases and J gave up 4 bases; unmatched junction bases: 9. In DNA, the CDR3 is TGTGCCAGCAAGCTACGGGAGGGGGGATACAATGAGCAGTTCTTC. This codes for CASKLREGGYNEQFF.

A single count supports this clonotype. As DNA, the CDR3 is TGTGCCAGCAGTTACCTTGGGGTAAATCAGCCCCAGCATTTT. It is translated as CASSYLGVNQPQHF. The chain uses TRBV6-2 or TRBV6-3 and TRBJ1-5; D not resolved. Germline assignment: CDR1 MNHEY and CDR2 SVGEGT. The CDR3 is 14 amino acids. Trimming stripped 2 bases from V and 4 bases from J, with 9 bases between.

V usage is TRBV12-3 or TRBV12-4 and J usage is TRBJ2-4; possible D gene TRBD1, 6 bases. The closer fit of TRBJ2-7 to the DNA end suggests the J call may be wrong. There are 13 residues in the CDR3. The CDR3 DNA reads as TGTGCCAGCAGCCCCGGGACATTAAACGAGCAGTACTTC. It encodes CASSPGTLNEQYF.

The chain uses TRBV12-3 or TRBV12-4 and TRBJ2-5; 11 bases agree with TRBD1. Trimming at V came to 5 bases and at J to 6 bases, leaving 5 bases not matched to a gene. CDR3 size: 14 residues. CDR3 in amino acids: CASSPGQGAKTQYF. CDR3 nucleotide sequence: TGTGCCAGCAGTCCAGGACAGGGGGCAAAGACCCAGTACTTC.

The chain has TRBV5-1 and TRBJ2-7; 8 nucleotides agree with TRBD2. The junction had 6 bases not matched to a gene; V was cut back by 0 bases and J by 7 bases. The length of the CDR3 is 14 residues. Per germline, CDR1 SGHRS and CDR2 YFSETQ. The CDR3 loop reads CASSLVWASGEQYF. The CDR3 DNA reads TGCGCCAGCAGCTTGGTCTGGGCTAGCGGGGAGCAGTACTTC. The entire variable domain, with the rest obtained from reference TRBV5-1 and TRBJ2-7, is as follows: KAGVTQTPRYLIKTRGQQVTLSCSPISGHRSVSWYQQTPGQGLQFLFEYFSETQRNKGNFPGRFSGRQFSNSRSEMNVSTLELGDSALYLCASSLVWASGEQYFGPGTRLTVT.

This clonotype was seen a handful of times. V and J are TRBV29-1 and TRBJ1-2; a possible D gene is TRBD1 (6 bases). Between the trimmed V and J ends, which lost 4 bases and 5 bases, there was a span of 8 bases. This CDR3 comprises 11 residues. The germline CDR1 and CDR2 sequences are SQVTM and ANQGSEA. DNA of the CDR3: TGCAGCGTTGGGCAGGGGTATGGCTACACCTTC. Translated, it gives CSVGQGYGYTF.